This T cell receptor (beta chain) was sequenced in a study of spatial heterogeneity in lung cancer. The overall study: Combinations of a unique TCR and a UMI were tallied in raw reads, and on average each appeared more than ten times. General study points: Tumoral mutation counts were tracked by counts of expanded intratumoral alpha and beta TCRs.

Deletions cut 4 bases from V and 0 bases from J, with 12 bases between. CDR3 length: 15 amino acids. Germline V gives CDR1 LGHNA, CDR2 YNFKEQ. Time point indicated: sample taken at primary tumor resection. TCRdb re-called the 5' RACE reads with MiXCR, one entry per CDR3 protein. The data hold 2,500 to 3,500 distinct CDR3 sequences, with approximately 4.4% observed a single time. By share, this clonotype counts as medium-sized. No antigen is known for it. The TCR originated in a female donor with early-stage non-small cell lung cancer. This chain links TRBV4-2 with TRBJ1-1, with D uncertain. The sequences come from lung tumor tissue, collected at surgery. CDR3 sequence (DNA): TGTGCCAGCAGCCGGATAGAGGGCCTGAACACTGAAGCTTTCTTT. Its translation is CASSRIEGLNTEAFF.